The TCR beta chain described here comes from a study of T-cell reconstitution after alpha-beta-depleted transplantation in children. Study-level points and caveats: Several patients had high TCRbeta diversity at day 60; it came from surviving recipient T cells and thymic progenitors. Reportedly, only several hundred clones from non-depleted graft cells drove alpha-beta T-cell counts at about two months. It was newly produced T cells that mostly accounted for T-cell counts and diversity one year after transplant.

With regard to this clonotype: Its antigen is undetermined.

The J segment lost 4 bases and the V segment lost 6 bases, leaving 9 bases of the junction unmatched. The CDR3 is 16 residues long. In germline, CDR1 is MNHEY, CDR2 SMNVEV (reference sequence). For TCRbeta, the library was prepared with unique molecular identifiers. TCRdb passed the PCR reads through MiXCR, listing each CDR3 protein once. The data hold some 350,000 distinct CDR3 sequences, with around 15% observed a single time. The chain carries TRBV27 and TRBJ2-1; 10 bases are a match to TRBD2. The receptor's source is a male patient between 2 and 10 years old who had a stem cell transplant for acute lymphoblastic leukemia, so the T cells may come from the graft donor. Sequences were derived from PBMCs, mostly from graft donor cells, sampled 360 days after TCRalphabeta/CD19-depleted stem cell transplant. The CDR3 loop is CASSRNTSGTYNEQFF. CDR3 bases: TGTGCCAGCAGCCGGAATACTAGCGGGACTTACAATGAGCAGTTCTTC.